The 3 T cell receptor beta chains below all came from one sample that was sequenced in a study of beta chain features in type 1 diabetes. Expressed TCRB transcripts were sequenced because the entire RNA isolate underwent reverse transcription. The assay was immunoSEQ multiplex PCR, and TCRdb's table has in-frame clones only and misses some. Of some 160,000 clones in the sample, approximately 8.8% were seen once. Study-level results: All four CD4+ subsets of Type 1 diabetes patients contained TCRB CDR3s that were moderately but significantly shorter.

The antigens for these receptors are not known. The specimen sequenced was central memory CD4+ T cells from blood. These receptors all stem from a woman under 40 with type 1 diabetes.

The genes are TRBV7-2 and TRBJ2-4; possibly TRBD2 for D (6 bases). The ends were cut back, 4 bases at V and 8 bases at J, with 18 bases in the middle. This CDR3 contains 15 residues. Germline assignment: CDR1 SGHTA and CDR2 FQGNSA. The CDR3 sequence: CASSSQGDLSDIQYF. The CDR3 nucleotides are TGTGCCAGCAGCTCCCAAGGGGACTTGTCGGACATTCAGTACTTC.

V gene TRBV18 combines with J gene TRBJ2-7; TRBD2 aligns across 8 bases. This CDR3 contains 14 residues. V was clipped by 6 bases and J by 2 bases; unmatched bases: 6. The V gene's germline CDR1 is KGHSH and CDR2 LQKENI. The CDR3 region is CASSEGLGTYEQYF. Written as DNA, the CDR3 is TGTGCCAGCTCCGAGGGACTAGGTACCTACGAGCAGTACTTC.

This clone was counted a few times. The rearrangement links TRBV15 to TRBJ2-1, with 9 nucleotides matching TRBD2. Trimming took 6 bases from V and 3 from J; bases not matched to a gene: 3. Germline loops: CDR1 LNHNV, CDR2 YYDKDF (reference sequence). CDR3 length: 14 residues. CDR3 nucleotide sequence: TGTGCCACCAGAGGGACTAGCAACTACAATGAGCAGTTCTTC. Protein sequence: CATRGTSNYNEQFF.